A single sample gave rise to the 23 T cell receptor beta chains below, sequenced in a study of blood T cell repertoires in COVID-19 (dated by TCRdb to the early 2020s). Library prep was done by the immunoSEQ multiplex PCR assay. Sourced from immuneACCESS, this table was stored by TCRdb with only in-frame sequences that have V and J called. A share of the clones is absent; for the studies checked, an unresolved V gene accounts for under half, and the remainder has no known explanation. This sample is represented by roughly 250,000 clones; roughly 88% of them were singletons. Around 0.8% of the sample is in the top ten clones. The sequenced material came from peripheral blood. The receptor source for this set is a woman aged 25 to 39 with acute or convalescent COVID-19.

The V and J genes are TRBV4-3 and TRBJ2-1; perhaps TRBD1 as D (5 bases). In germline, CDR1 is LGHNA, CDR2 YSLEER. This CDR3 region has 15 residues. Trimming stripped 0 bases from V and 3 bases from J, with 9 bases between. In DNA form, the CDR3 reads TGCGCCAGCAGCCAAGATGAAGGGGTCTACAATGAGCAGTTCTTC. As protein: CASSQDEGVYNEQFF.

The chain couples TRBV10-1 to TRBJ2-5; 7 bases align to TRBD2. The CDR3 length is 14 residues. CDR1 and CDR2 (germline): WNHNN, SYGVQD (reference sequence). J lost 4 bases, V lost 3 bases, and 5 bases had no gene match. CDR3 in DNA: TGCGCCAGCAGTGAAAATCCGGGAGGAGAGACCCAGTACTTC. Its protein product is CASSENPGGETQYF.

This chain joins TRBV28 and TRBJ1-4; a weak D match, TRBD1 (5 bases). The CDR3 is 15 residues long. Germline CDR1 MDHEN, CDR2 SYDVKM. The ends were cut back, 2 bases at V and 5 bases at J, with 12 bases in the middle. CDR3 region: CASSLRGVLNEKLFF. CDR3 coding DNA: TGTGCCAGCAGTTTAAGGGGTGTCCTCAATGAAAAACTGTTTTTT.

The chain joins TRBV15 to TRBJ2-5; D is perhaps TRBD2 (6 bases). Germline V CDR1 and CDR2: LNHNV, YYDKDF (reference sequence). The CDR3 totals 16 residues. Trimming cost V 3 bases and J 3 bases, with 17 bases left between them. The CDR3 nucleotides read TGTGCCACCAGCAGTCCTACCGGGACTGATGAAGAGACCCAGTACTTC. Translating it yields CATSSPTGTDEETQYF.

V is TRBV6-2 or TRBV6-3 and J is TRBJ2-1; D is ambiguous. Germline values: CDR1 MNHEY, CDR2 SVGEGT. V lost 6 bases and J 8 bases, leaving 8 bases between the germline ends. This CDR3 spans 11 amino acids. This CDR3 reads CASSSLDEQFF. CDR3 in DNA: TGTGCCAGCAGCTCACTCGATGAGCAGTTCTTC.

The CDR3 sequence is CASSLNPNYRGRTGELFF. The CDR3 DNA is TGCGCCAGCAGCTTGAACCCCAACTACAGGGGTAGAACCGGGGAGCTGTTTTTT. The J gene is TRBJ2-2, the V gene TRBV5-1, with TRBD1 identical over 7 bases. Looked up from germline, CDR1 is SGHRS and CDR2 is YFSETQ. V shed 1 base, J shed 5 bases, and the junction held 14 bases outside the gene matches. The CDR3 loop spans 18 amino acids.

V is TRBV7-3 and J is TRBJ1-1, with 9 bases lining up with TRBD1. The CDR3 covers 15 residues. The trim removed 1 base at V and 4 bases at J, leaving 4 bases unmatched. The germline V gene encodes CDR1 SGHTA and CDR2 FQGTGA. The CDR3 here is CASSLNRGQGTEAFF. The CDR3 bases are TGTGCCAGCAGCTTAAACAGGGGGCAGGGCACTGAAGCTTTCTTT.

The chain combines TRBV27 with TRBJ1-5, with D possibly being TRBD1 (6 bases). The length of the CDR3 is 19 residues. Trimming stripped 7 bases from V and 0 bases from J, with 25 bases between. In germline, CDR1 is MNHEY, CDR2 SMNVEV (reference sequence). DNA of the CDR3: TGTGCCAGCACCCACGGTTGGACAGAACTGAGGCATAGCAATCAGCCCCAGCATTTT. As protein: CASTHGWTELRHSNQPQHF.

The chain joins TRBV14 to TRBJ2-1; possibly TRBD1 for D (6 bases). The CDR3 extends over 17 amino acids. V lost 5 bases, J lost 0 bases, and 17 bases lay in between. In germline, CDR1 is SGHDN, CDR2 FVKESK. This chain's CDR3 is CASSYIYRDNSYNEQFF. The CDR3 bases are TGTGCCAGCAGCTATATATACCGGGACAACTCCTACAATGAGCAGTTCTTC.

V gene TRBV12-3 or TRBV12-4 combines with J gene TRBJ1-6, with D possibly being TRBD1 (5 bases). The CDR3 extends over 13 amino acids. V gave up 6 bases and J gave up 7 bases, with 10 bases separating them. CDR3 DNA: TGTGCCAGCAGGCCGGGGGAGAATTCACCCCTCCACTTT. It codes for CASRPGENSPLHF.

The CDR3 reads CSVGPSEAGGYTF. The DNA of the CDR3 is TGCAGCGTTGGGCCTTCGGAGGCCGGTGGCTACACCTTC. This rearrangement joins TRBV29-1 to TRBJ1-2; D is ambiguous. The germline V and J ends were trimmed by 4 bases and 7 bases, with 16 bases remaining between them. Germline-derived CDR1 and CDR2 are SQVTM and ANQGSEA. CDR3 size: 13 residues.

The chain joins TRBV30 to TRBJ2-3, with 8 bases lining up with TRBD2. Unmatched junction bases numbered 9, after V lost 0 bases and J lost 4 bases. There are 16 residues in the CDR3. The germline V gene has CDR1 GTSNPN and CDR2 SVGIG (reference sequence). In DNA form, the CDR3 reads TGTGCCTGGAGTGTACTAAGCGGGAGATTCGCAGATACGCAGTATTTT. It codes for CAWSVLSGRFADTQYF.

This chain joins TRBV7-9 and TRBJ2-7, with D tentatively TRBD1 (6 bases). V lost 3 bases and J 3 bases, leaving 12 bases between the germline ends. This CDR3 is built from 14 residues. Germline V gives CDR1 SEHNR, CDR2 FQNEAQ (reference sequence). The CDR3 nucleotides read TGTGCCAGCAGCTTGGAACCGGACAGCTACGAGCAGTACTTC. It encodes CASSLEPDSYEQYF.

The rearrangement links TRBV6-5 to TRBJ1-2; no clear D. The CDR3 is made up of 10 amino acids. V lost 6 bases and J 6 bases, leaving 5 bases between the germline ends. CDR1 and CDR2 from the germline V gene are MNHEY and SVGAGI. The CDR3 region is CASRTNGYTF. The CDR3 nucleotides read TGTGCCAGCAGGACAAATGGCTACACCTTC.

The V gene is TRBV29-1, the J gene TRBJ1-1; no definite D call. From germline, CDR1 is SQVTM and CDR2 ANQGSEA. Trimming cost V 4 bases and J 5 bases, with 11 bases left between them. This CDR3 is built from 12 residues. Here the CDR3 DNA reads TGCAGCGTTGGGCGAGGAAGGACTGAAGCTTTCTTT. This translates into CSVGRGRTEAFF. Full variable domain (remainder filled in from reference TRBV29-1 and TRBJ1-1): SAVISQKPSRDICQRGTSLTIQCQVDSQVTMMFWYRQQPGQSLTLIATANQGSEATYESGFVIDKFPISRPNLTFSTLTVSNMSPEDSSIYLCSVGRGRTEAFFGQGTRLTVV.

The chain joins TRBV7-2 to TRBJ1-5; 7 bases line up with TRBD1. Unmatched junction bases numbered 11, after V lost 5 bases and J lost 4 bases. Germline V gives CDR1 SGHTA, CDR2 FQGNSA. CDR3 size: 16 residues. The DNA of the CDR3 is TGTGCCAGCAGCAAACAGACAGGGTTGTTTAATCAGCCCCAGCATTTT. Its translation: CASSKQTGLFNQPQHF.

The chain has TRBV11-2 and TRBJ1-3; D unclear. V was clipped by 1 base and J by 0 bases, with 4 bases between them. The CDR3 is 14 residues long. In germline, CDR1 is SGHAT, CDR2 FQNNGV. This CDR3 reads CASSLGVSGNTIYF. CDR3 sequence (DNA): TGTGCCAGCAGCTTAGGAGTCTCTGGAAACACCATATATTTT.

This clone was seen a single time. The J gene is TRBJ2-3, the V gene TRBV4-3; 8 nucleotides line up with TRBD2. Germline V gene data show CDR1 as LGHNA and CDR2 as YSLEER. This CDR3 contains 18 residues. With V trimmed by 0 bases and J by 0 bases, 8 bases remained unmatched. The CDR3 coding sequence is TGCGCCAGCAGCCAAGAGAGGGTTCCTAGCGGGAGCACAGATACGCAGTATTTT. This translates into CASSQERVPSGSTDTQYF.

The chain combines TRBV24-1 with TRBJ1-2; no firm D call. The CDR3 is made up of 14 amino acids. The V end lost 3 bases, the J end lost 3 bases, and 10 bases lay between the germline ends. CDR1 and CDR2 from the germline V gene are KGHDR and SFDVKD. In DNA, the CDR3 is TGTGCCACCAGTGATCCCTCTCGGGACTATGGCTACACCTTC. This sequence encodes CATSDPSRDYGYTF.

This clone was observed a handful of times. This chain uses TRBV7-9 with TRBJ1-2; possible D gene TRBD1, 5 bases. Germline V CDR1 and CDR2: SEHNR, FQNEAQ (reference sequence). The V end lost 5 bases, the J end lost 6 bases, and 16 bases lay between the germline ends. This CDR3 spans 14 amino acids. The CDR3 DNA follows: TGTGCCAGCAGCCCCCCCATGCCGGGGGATGGCTACACCTTC. This encodes CASSPPMPGDGYTF.

The chain combines TRBV5-8 with TRBJ1-5; 9 nucleotides line up with TRBD1. V lost 3 bases to trimming and J lost 6 bases; unmatched junction nucleotides: 7. The CDR3 is made up of 15 amino acids. Germline-derived CDR1 and CDR2 are SGHTS and YDEGEE. CDR3 residues: CASSSGDREGQPQHF. CDR3 sequence (DNA): TGTGCCAGCAGCTCGGGGGACAGGGAGGGTCAGCCCCAGCATTTT.

The rearrangement joins TRBV5-1 to TRBJ2-1, with 11 positions matching TRBD2. The length of the CDR3 is 14 residues. With 4 bases clipped from V and 6 bases from J, the junction kept 3 bases outside the gene matches. CDR1 and CDR2 (germline): SGHRS, YFSETQ. CDR3 DNA: TGCGCCAGCAGCCTTAGCGGGAGGGCCAATGAGCAGTTCTTC. This codes for CASSLSGRANEQFF.

In this sample, this clone turned up once. The V call is TRBV4-3, the J call TRBJ2-1; 7 nucleotides align to TRBD2. V lost 0 bases, J lost 0 bases, and 14 bases stayed unmatched. The V gene's germline CDR1 is LGHNA and CDR2 YSLEER. The CDR3 extends over 20 amino acids. The CDR3: CASSQDLIRWEGSSYNEQFF. DNA of the CDR3: TGCGCCAGCAGCCAAGATCTAATAAGGTGGGAGGGGAGCTCCTACAATGAGCAGTTCTTC.